The sequence of this T cell receptor (beta chain) was determined in a study of T cells in tuberculosis (dated by TCRdb to 2017 to 2018). At the level of the whole study: To characterize T cells specific for the mycobacterial lipid antigen glucose monomycolate (GMM), the study used CD1B tetramers together with high-throughput TCR immunosequencing. With 9 to 11 people per group, a South African clinical cohort compared IGRA-negative adolescents, IGRA-positive adolescents with latent tuberculosis, and adults with active tuberculosis. Results and caveats for the whole study, not just this receptor: Clinical samples were selected based on the availability of cryopreserved specimens, with adults included as active tuberculosis cases and adolescents included as controls. A classifier using the diverse GMM-specific repertoire reached approximately 90% accuracy (AUROC approximately 0.9), compared with 60% to 70% accuracy using GEM motif frequencies. Smaller mean NN-distances to GMM-specific TCRs were observed in active tuberculosis TCR-alpha repertoires than in IGRA-negative controls, suggesting clonal expansion of GMM-specific TCRs. Smaller NN-distances were partly driven by shorter CDR3-alpha lengths in active tuberculosis patients, and statistical significance was not reached for the TCR-beta difference.

For this clone: Its antigen is unknown. Base qualities were left out, and no much larger clone turns up one base away.

Reading the germline V gene (reference sequence) gives CDR1 SGHKS and CDR2 YYEKEE. Taken from cysteine to phenylalanine, the CDR3 has 17 residues. Of all the DNA, just the CDR3 is kept, 51 bases in frame from base 1. V ends up 0 bases short and J 3 bases short, with an unmatched junction base count of 9. TCR libraries were generated with the immunoSEQ multiplex PCR assay, using TCR-beta and/or TCR-alpha/delta assays for each sample. Amplified TCR libraries were sequenced on the Illumina high-throughput platform. Per the authors' processing: Clustering and dimensionality reduction were performed using pairwise TCRdist distances among GMM-specific receptors from ex vivo sorted or in vitro expanded T cells. Each clinical repertoire was assigned a mean NN-distance score, defined as the average TCRdist to the nearest 10% of tetramer-positive reference sequences. GEM TCR motif frequency was computed as the fraction of unique TCRs matching known GEM sequences by V/J usage and CDR3 length. Linear discriminant analysis with leave-one-out cross-validation, implemented in scikit-learn, was used to classify active tuberculosis. The source is immuneACCESS, and TCRdb retained only in-frame sequences with V and J called. Part of the clones is not carried over; for the studies checked, unresolved V genes explain less than half of this, and the remainder is unexplained. V, J and clone size are taken as reported in that table, and D and trimming were inferred from the DNA itself. This sample gives about 30,000 clones in total; 95% of them show up just once. The ten biggest clones cover roughly 2.5% of the sample.

At study entry, adolescents were screened for latent tuberculosis infection using a tuberculin skin test and the QuantiFERON-TB GOLD In-Tube IGRA. Immunosequencing was performed on unsorted cryopreserved PBMC, with approximately 110,000 T cells per clinical donor covered on average. Eleven high schools in the Worcester region of the Western Cape, South Africa, served as enrollment sites for adolescents aged 12 to 18 years. Ten or so M. tuberculosis-infected adolescents and approximately ten uninfected adolescents were selected, with the two groups matched for age and sex. Adolescent PBMC were isolated from freshly drawn heparinized blood by density centrifugation and cryopreserved.

The chain was built from TRBV5-5 and TRBJ2-7; a stretch of 10 junction bases matches TRBD1. Specimen: PBMCs. This sequence was found in a donor between 10 and 35 years old with latent tuberculosis or without tuberculosis infection. The encoded CDR3 is CASSLAPGTGVIYEQYF. The DNA is TGTGCCAGCAGCTTGGCCCCGGGGACAGGGGTCATCTACGAGCAGTACTTC.